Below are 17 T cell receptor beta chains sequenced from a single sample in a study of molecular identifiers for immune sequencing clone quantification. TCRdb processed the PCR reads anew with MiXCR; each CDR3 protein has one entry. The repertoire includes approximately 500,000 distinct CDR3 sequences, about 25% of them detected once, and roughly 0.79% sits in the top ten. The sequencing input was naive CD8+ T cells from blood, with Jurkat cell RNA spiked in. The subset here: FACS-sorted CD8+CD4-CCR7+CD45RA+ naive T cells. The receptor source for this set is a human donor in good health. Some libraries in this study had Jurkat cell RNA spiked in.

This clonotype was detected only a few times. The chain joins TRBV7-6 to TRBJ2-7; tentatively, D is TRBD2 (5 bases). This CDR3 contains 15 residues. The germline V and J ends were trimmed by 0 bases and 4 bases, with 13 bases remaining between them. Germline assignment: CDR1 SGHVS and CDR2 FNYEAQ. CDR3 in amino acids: CASSLAMSGMYEQYF. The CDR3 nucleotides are TGTGCCAGCAGCTTAGCGATGTCGGGGATGTACGAGCAGTACTTC.

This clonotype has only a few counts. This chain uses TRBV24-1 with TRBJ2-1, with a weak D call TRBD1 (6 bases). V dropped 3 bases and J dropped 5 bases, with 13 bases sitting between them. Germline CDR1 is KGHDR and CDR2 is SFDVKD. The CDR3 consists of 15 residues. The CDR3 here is CATSDNPTGNNEQFF. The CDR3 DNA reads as TGTGCCACCAGTGATAACCCAACAGGGAACAATGAGCAGTTCTTC.

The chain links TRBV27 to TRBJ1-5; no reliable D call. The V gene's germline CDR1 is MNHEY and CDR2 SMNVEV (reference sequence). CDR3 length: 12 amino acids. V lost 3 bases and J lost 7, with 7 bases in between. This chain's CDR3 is CASSFTDQPQHF. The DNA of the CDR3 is TGTGCCAGCAGTTTTACGGACCAGCCCCAGCATTTT.

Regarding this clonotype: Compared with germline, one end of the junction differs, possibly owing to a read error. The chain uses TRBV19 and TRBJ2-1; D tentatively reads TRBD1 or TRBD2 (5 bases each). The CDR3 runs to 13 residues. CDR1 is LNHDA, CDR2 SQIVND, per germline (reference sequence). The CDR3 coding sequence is TGTGCCTGTAGTAAGGGACCCTACAATGAGCAGTTCTTC. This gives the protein CACSKGPYNEQFF.

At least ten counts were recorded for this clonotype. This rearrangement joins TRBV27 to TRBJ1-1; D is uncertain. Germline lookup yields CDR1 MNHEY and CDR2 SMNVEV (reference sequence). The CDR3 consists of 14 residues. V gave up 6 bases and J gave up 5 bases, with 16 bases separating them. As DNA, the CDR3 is TGTGCCAGCAGCTTGGCTGGCCTAGGGACTGAAGCTTTCTTT. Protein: CASSLAGLGTEAFF.

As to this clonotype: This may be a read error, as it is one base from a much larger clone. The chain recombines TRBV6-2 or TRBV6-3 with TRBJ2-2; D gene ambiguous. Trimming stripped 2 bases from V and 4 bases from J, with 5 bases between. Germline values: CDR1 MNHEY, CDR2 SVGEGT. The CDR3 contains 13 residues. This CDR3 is CASSYIATGELFF. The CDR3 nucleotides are TGTGCCAGCAGTTACATCGCCACCGGGGAGCTGTTTTTT.

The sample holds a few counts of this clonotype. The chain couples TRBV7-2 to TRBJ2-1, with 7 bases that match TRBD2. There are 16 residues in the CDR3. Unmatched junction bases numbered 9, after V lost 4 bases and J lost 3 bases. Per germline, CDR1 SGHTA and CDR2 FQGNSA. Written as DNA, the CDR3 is TGTGCCAGCAGCTCGTGGGGGGGGGTGGGCTACAATGAGCAGTTCTTC. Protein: CASSSWGGVGYNEQFF.

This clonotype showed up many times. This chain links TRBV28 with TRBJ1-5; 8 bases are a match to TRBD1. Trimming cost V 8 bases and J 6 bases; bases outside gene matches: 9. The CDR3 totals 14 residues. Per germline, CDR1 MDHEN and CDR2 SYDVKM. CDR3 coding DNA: TGTGCCAGCGCCTGGACAGGGACGGGTCAGCCCCAGCATTTT. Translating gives CASAWTGTGQPQHF.

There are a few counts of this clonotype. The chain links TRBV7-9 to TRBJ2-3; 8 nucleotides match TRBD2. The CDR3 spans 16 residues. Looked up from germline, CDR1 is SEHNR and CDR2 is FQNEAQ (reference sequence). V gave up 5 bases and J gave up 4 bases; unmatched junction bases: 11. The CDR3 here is CASSPSRTSIADTQYF. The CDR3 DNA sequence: TGTGCCAGCAGCCCCTCTAGGACTAGCATCGCAGATACGCAGTATTTT.

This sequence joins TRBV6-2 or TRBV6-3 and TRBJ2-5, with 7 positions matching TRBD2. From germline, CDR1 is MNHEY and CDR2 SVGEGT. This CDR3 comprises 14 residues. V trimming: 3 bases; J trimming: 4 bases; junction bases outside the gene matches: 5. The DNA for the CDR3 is TGTGCCAGCAGTTATGTGACTAGCTTAGAGACCCAGTACTTC. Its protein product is CASSYVTSLETQYF.

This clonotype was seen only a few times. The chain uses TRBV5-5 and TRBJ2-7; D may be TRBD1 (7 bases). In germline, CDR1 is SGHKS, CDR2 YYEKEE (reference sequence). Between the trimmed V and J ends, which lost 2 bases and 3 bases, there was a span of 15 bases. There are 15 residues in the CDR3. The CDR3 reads CASSLTQGGIYEQYF. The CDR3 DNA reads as TGTGCCAGCAGCTTAACCCAGGGGGGCATCTACGAGCAGTACTTC.

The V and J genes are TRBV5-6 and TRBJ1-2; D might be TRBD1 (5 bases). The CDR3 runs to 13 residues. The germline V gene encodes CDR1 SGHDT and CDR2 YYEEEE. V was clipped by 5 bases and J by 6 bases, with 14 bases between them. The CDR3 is CASRIGGNDGYTF. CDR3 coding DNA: TGTGCCAGCAGAATTGGGGGGAACGATGGCTACACCTTC.

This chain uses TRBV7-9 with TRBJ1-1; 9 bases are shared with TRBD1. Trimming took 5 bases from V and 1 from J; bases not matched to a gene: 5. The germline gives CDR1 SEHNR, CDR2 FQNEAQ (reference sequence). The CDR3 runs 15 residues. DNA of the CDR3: TGTGCCAGCAGCGCCCCGGGACAGGGGAACACTGAAGCTTTCTTT. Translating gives CASSAPGQGNTEAFF.

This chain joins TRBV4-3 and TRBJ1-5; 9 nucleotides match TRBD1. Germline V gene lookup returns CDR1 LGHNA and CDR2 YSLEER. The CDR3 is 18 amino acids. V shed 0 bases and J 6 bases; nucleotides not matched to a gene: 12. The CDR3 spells CASSQEVYRGLMSQPQHF. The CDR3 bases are TGCGCCAGCAGCCAAGAAGTGTACAGGGGGCTCATGAGTCAGCCCCAGCATTTT.

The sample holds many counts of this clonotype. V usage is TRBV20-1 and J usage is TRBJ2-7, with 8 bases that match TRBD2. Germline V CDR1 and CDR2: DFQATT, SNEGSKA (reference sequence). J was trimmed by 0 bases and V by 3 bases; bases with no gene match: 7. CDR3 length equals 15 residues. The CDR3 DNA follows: TGCAGTGCTAGGCGGCTAGCGGGCCACTCCTACGAGCAGTACTTC. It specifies CSARRLAGHSYEQYF.

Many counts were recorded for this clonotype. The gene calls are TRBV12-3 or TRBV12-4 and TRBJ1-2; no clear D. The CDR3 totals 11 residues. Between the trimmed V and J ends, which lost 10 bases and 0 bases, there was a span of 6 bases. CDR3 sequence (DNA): TGTGCCACCGGAGCTAACTATGGCTACACCTTC. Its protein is CATGANYGYTF.

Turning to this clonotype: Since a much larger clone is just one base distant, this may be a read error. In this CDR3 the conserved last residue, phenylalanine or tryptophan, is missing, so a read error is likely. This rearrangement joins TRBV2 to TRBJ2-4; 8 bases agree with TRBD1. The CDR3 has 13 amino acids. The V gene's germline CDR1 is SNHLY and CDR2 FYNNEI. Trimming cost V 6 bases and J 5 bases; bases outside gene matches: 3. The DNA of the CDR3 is TGTGCCAGCAGGGACAGGGTAGAAAACATTCAGTACTTA. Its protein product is CASRDRVENIQYL.